These 30 T cell receptor beta chains came from one sample sequenced in a study of CXCR3-negative and CXCR3-positive naive CD8 T cells. The study, taken as a whole, reports: Comparison of naive cells showed more hydrophobic TRB CDR3s in CXCR3-positive than in CXCR3-negative naive cells.

Via 5' RACE with UMI labels, TRB cDNA libraries were prepared. TCRdb reprocessed the 5' RACE reads, with one entry per CDR3 protein and no DNA. Its table records about 150,000 distinct CDR3 sequences. Their antigens are not known. Sequenced: naive CXCR3+ CD8+ T cells from blood. Stated subset: CD45RO-CCR7+CD27+CD95- naive CD8+ T cells expressing CXCR3 (TNR3+). The receptors come from a human donor in good health. Some clones in this sample may be carry-over from other donors' samples.

V gene TRBV15 combines with J gene TRBJ2-3. Germline CDR1 LNHNV, CDR2 YYDKDF (reference sequence). The CDR3 spans 14 residues. The CDR3 sequence: CATSGRTPTDTQYF.

The rearrangement joins TRBV25-1 to TRBJ2-1; as DNA is missing, the TRBD2 call by TCRdb cannot be tested. Germline V gene sequence: CDR1 MGHDK, CDR2 SYGVNS. The CDR3 has 15 residues. The CDR3 reads CASRGRLAVYNEQFF.

The J gene is TRBJ2-1, the V gene TRBV6-5; TCRdb calls TRBD1, which cannot be checked without DNA. This CDR3 is built from 15 residues. Germline CDR1 and CDR2: MNHEY and SVGAGI. The CDR3 loop reads CASRGTGSVDNEQFF.

This rearrangement joins TRBV28 to TRBJ1-2; TCRdb picks TRBD1, but there is no DNA to check that call. Looked up from germline, CDR1 is MDHEN and CDR2 is SYDVKM. The CDR3 runs to 15 residues. The CDR3 sequence: CATQPTETGGYGYTF.

The chain employs TRBV29-1 and TRBJ2-1; TCRdb designates TRBD2, a call that cannot be tested without DNA. CDR3 length equals 13 residues. The germline gives CDR1 SQVTM, CDR2 ANQGSEA. This CDR3 reads CSVRLAGTPWQFF.

The chain joins TRBV19 to TRBJ2-1; TCRdb designates TRBD1, a call that cannot be tested without DNA. The germline V gene has CDR1 LNHDA and CDR2 SQIVND (reference sequence). This CDR3 has 15 residues. The CDR3 sequence: CASSMGDRSYNEQFF. Full variable domain (remainder filled in from reference TRBV19 and TRBJ2-1): DGGITQSPKYLFRKEGQNVTLSCEQNLNHDAMYWYRQDPGQGLRLIYYSQIVNDFQKGDIAEGYSVSREKKESFPLTVTSAQKNPTAFYLCASSMGDRSYNEQFFGPGTRLTVL.

The gene calls are TRBV5-1 and TRBJ1-6; TCRdb reports TRBD1, a call that lacks DNA to check it against. CDR3 length: 16 residues. Germline CDR1 and CDR2: SGHRS and YFSETQ. The CDR3 protein is CASSQLPGQGNSPLHF.

The chain combines TRBV12-3 or TRBV12-4 with TRBJ1-5; the D call of TRBD1 rests on TCRdb alone, since no DNA is present to check it. There are 16 residues in the CDR3. This chain's CDR3 is CASSLGQTGSNQPQHF.

V and J are TRBV24-1 and TRBJ1-2; TCRdb lists TRBD1, though no DNA is available to test this call. Germline V gives CDR1 KGHDR, CDR2 SFDVKD. The CDR3 totals 15 residues. Here the CDR3 reads CATSEKTGPNYGYTF.

The CDR3 is CASSPSLINEQYF. The chain uses TRBV27 and TRBJ2-7; TCRdb outputs TRBD1, but without DNA this stays unchecked. The CDR3 is made up of 13 amino acids. Germline CDR1 MNHEY, CDR2 SMNVEV (reference sequence).

The chain is built from TRBV6-5 and TRBJ2-1. Germline V gene sequence: CDR1 MNHEY, CDR2 SVGAGI. The CDR3 extends over 14 amino acids. CDR3 residues: CATSELSSYNEQFF.

J is TRBJ1-2 and V is TRBV29-1; the TRBD1 assignment by TCRdb is unverifiable without DNA. The CDR3 runs 12 residues. Germline V gene sequence: CDR1 SQVTM, CDR2 ANQGSEA. CDR3 loop: CSLWDRSGRVSF.

The chain combines TRBV4-1 with TRBJ2-1; the D call from TCRdb, TRBD2, cannot be confirmed without DNA. Per germline, CDR1 MGHRA and CDR2 YSYEKL. The CDR3 is 15 amino acids. CDR3 residues: CASSAWGGPYNEQFF.

The rearrangement uses TRBV4-1 and TRBJ1-1; the D call from TCRdb, TRBD1, cannot be confirmed without DNA. Per the germline V gene, CDR1 is MGHRA and CDR2 is YSYEKL. The CDR3 loop spans 16 amino acids. The CDR3 sequence: CASSFRDRGSNTEAFF.

The rearrangement joins TRBV5-1 to TRBJ2-2; TCRdb selects TRBD1, and the lack of DNA leaves this call unchecked. The CDR3 length is 16 residues. Germline values: CDR1 SGHRS, CDR2 YFSETQ. CDR3 sequence: CASRKTGTGFPGELFF.

The chain combines TRBV28 with TRBJ2-7; TCRdb names TRBD2, which stays unverified in the absence of DNA. CDR1 and CDR2 from the germline V gene are MDHEN and SYDVKM. The CDR3 is 19 amino acids. CDR3 residues: CASSLAVFREGLTSYEQYF.

The chain combines TRBV7-9 with TRBJ2-2; there is no DNA to check the TCRdb D call of TRBD1. Germline lookup yields CDR1 SEHNR and CDR2 FQNEAQ (reference sequence). The CDR3 loop spans 15 amino acids. The CDR3 spells CASSTGTENTGELFF.

CDR3 region: CATGRGERSYNEQFF. The chain couples TRBV6-2 or TRBV6-3 to TRBJ2-1; the TRBD1 assignment by TCRdb is unverifiable without DNA. CDR3 size: 15 residues. Germline assignment: CDR1 MNHEY and CDR2 SVGEGT.

The V and J genes are TRBV28 and TRBJ1-5; the D call of TRBD1 rests on TCRdb alone, since no DNA is present to check it. Germline CDR1 is MDHEN and CDR2 is SYDVKM. The CDR3 sequence is 12 residues long. This CDR3 reads CASSPYTQPQHF.

The chain joins TRBV13 to TRBJ2-3; TCRdb lists TRBD2, though no DNA is available to test this call. CDR3 size: 14 residues. CDR1 and CDR2 (germline): PRHDT, FYEKMQ (reference sequence). The CDR3 spells CASRGAGGPDTQYF.

The rearrangement links TRBV11-2 to TRBJ2-1; TCRdb lists TRBD1, though no DNA is available to test this call. CDR1 is SGHAT and CDR2 is FQNNGV in the germline V gene. The CDR3 is made up of 16 amino acids. CDR3 in amino acids: CASSSERWDRRPGQFF.

This chain joins TRBV15 and TRBJ1-6. The CDR3 covers 14 residues. Germline V gene lookup returns CDR1 LNHNV and CDR2 YYDKDF (reference sequence). Here the CDR3 reads CATSKATYDSPLHF.

The CDR3 reads CASSDTASSYEQYF. The chain links TRBV7-6 to TRBJ2-7. The CDR3 totals 14 residues. Germline CDR1 SGHVS, CDR2 FNYEAQ. The whole variable domain, filled in from reference TRBV7-6 and TRBJ2-7, reads GAGVSQSPRYKVTKRGQDVALRCDPISGHVSLYWYRQALGQGPEFLTYFNYEAQQDKSGLPNDRFSAERPEGSISTLTIQRTEQRDSAMYRCASSDTASSYEQYFGPGTRLTVT.

The V gene is TRBV7-7, the J gene TRBJ2-1; TCRdb outputs TRBD1, but without DNA this stays unchecked. The CDR3 length is 15 residues. CDR1 SSHAT and CDR2 FNYEAQ come from the germline V gene (reference sequence). CDR3 amino acids: CGSSLVFGGNNEQFF.

The chain is built from TRBV15 and TRBJ2-1; the TCRdb call, TRBD2, lacks DNA for checking. The CDR3 spans 17 residues. Germline CDR1 is LNHNV and CDR2 is YYDKDF (reference sequence). CDR3: CATSRGLGALTGDEQFF. The whole variable domain, filled in from reference TRBV15 and TRBJ2-1, reads DAMVIQNPRYQVTQFGKPVTLSCSQTLNHNVMYWYQQKSSQAPKLLFHYYDKDFNNEADTPDNFQSRRPNTSFCFLDIRSPGLGDTAMYLCATSRGLGALTGDEQFFGPGTRLTVL.

J is TRBJ2-1 and V is TRBV5-1; with no DNA, the TCRdb D assignment of TRBD1 cannot be verified. Germline lookup yields CDR1 SGHRS and CDR2 YFSETQ. The CDR3 loop spans 14 amino acids. This chain's CDR3 is CASSRYRAGNEQFF. The full variable domain, rest sourced from reference TRBV5-1 and TRBJ2-1, is KAGVTQTPRYLIKTRGQQVTLSCSPISGHRSVSWYQQTPGQGLQFLFEYFSETQRNKGNFPGRFSGRQFSNSRSEMNVSTLELGDSALYLCASSRYRAGNEQFFGPGTRLTVL.

V is TRBV12-2 and J is TRBJ1-5; the D call of TRBD1 rests on TCRdb alone, since no DNA is present to check it. TRBV12-2 is a listed pseudogene. There are 16 residues in the CDR3. The CDR3 here is CASRVPDRGHNQPQHF.

The J gene is TRBJ2-1, the V gene TRBV9. Germline V gene data show CDR1 as SGDLS and CDR2 as YYNGEE. There are 15 residues in the CDR3. The CDR3: CASSESGSPYNEQFF.

This sequence joins TRBV28 and TRBJ2-1; TCRdb designates TRBD1, a call that cannot be tested without DNA. Per germline, CDR1 MDHEN and CDR2 SYDVKM. This CDR3 contains 15 residues. CDR3 loop: CASTDPGESDNEQFF. Based on the CDR3 plus reference TRBV28 and TRBJ2-1, the full variable domain is DVKVTQSSRYLVKRTGEKVFLECVQDMDHENMFWYRQDPGLGLRLIYFSYDVKMKEKGDIPEGYSVSREKKERFSLILESASTNQTSMYLCASTDPGESDNEQFFGPGTRLTVL.

The V call is TRBV6-5, the J call TRBJ2-2; TCRdb names TRBD2, which stays unverified in the absence of DNA. The CDR3 spans 13 residues. Germline V gene data show CDR1 as MNHEY and CDR2 as SVGAGI. This CDR3 reads CASRGGNTGELFF.